The source of this T cell receptor (beta chain) is a study of T cell clonotyping in hematopoietic cell transplantation. Whole-study context: Cytoreduction preceded collection of pretransplant recipient samples.

A note on this clone: Its antigen is as yet unknown.

The time point is: recipient sample about 28 days before transplant, after cytoreduction. Samples: about 28 days before transplant, then days 30, 100 and 180 after. Libraries were prepared by immunoSEQ multiplex PCR; TCRdb keeps only in-frame clonotypes and omits some of them. Of 20,000 to 25,000 clones detected, approximately 87% appear once; the ten largest clones hold about 3.5%. Study-level points and caveats: Without cell sorting, CD4 versus CD8 contributions remain unresolved. Pathologically expanded recipient clonotypes increased progressively from day 30 to day 180 as diversity fell.

The TCR sequence derives from a man younger than 35 with biphenotypic leukemia. Some clones in this sample may be carry-over from other donors' samples. The sample was peripheral blood mononuclear cells, taken before stem cell transplant.

This chain's CDR3 is CASSLYLTDHSNEKLFF. The CDR3 DNA follows: TGTGCCAGCAGCCTCTATTTAACGGACCATTCTAATGAAAAACTGTTTTTT. V usage is TRBV5-6 and J usage is TRBJ1-4; no reliable D call. This CDR3 spans 17 amino acids. Trimming left V 4 bases short and J 3 bases short, with 19 bases between. CDR1 SGHDT and CDR2 YYEEEE come from the germline V gene.